These T cell receptor beta chains were read from a single sample in a study of shared clonotypes between healthy human individuals. Sequencing was performed with immunoSEQ multiplex PCR; in TCRdb, only in-frame clones are kept and a portion is missing. This table has some 2,500,000 clones, 90% to 95% appearing once. Sequencing was done on a sample of naive CD4+ T cells from PBMCs. The receptor set was obtained from a man aged 18 to 30 in good health. Some clones in this sample may be carry-over from other donors' samples. Each CDR3 is given with its conserved first and last residue. Each record gives: D gene, V gene, clone size, J gene, CDR3 protein, CDR3 DNA. A D gene is named only where the DNA matches it firmly. The size entry is marked missing in some rows and otherwise reads once, few, many or a size class.

D: .; V: TRBV7-3; size: .; J: TRBJ2-3; CDR3: CASSLQGQTDTQYF; DNA: TGTGCCAGCAGCTTGCAGGGCCAGACAGATACGCAGTATTTT
D: .; V: TRBV28; size: .; J: TRBJ1-5; CDR3: CASSFVGYGNSNQPQHF; DNA: TGTGCCAGCAGTTTTGTCGGATATGGTAATAGCAATCAGCCCCAGCATTTT
D: TRBD2; V: TRBV5-1; size: .; J: TRBJ2-3; CDR3: CASSAGTSGSTDTQYF; DNA: TGCGCCAGCAGCGCTGGGACTAGCGGGAGCACAGATACGCAGTATTTT
D: .; V: TRBV7-2; size: .; J: TRBJ2-2; CDR3: CASSLGRRGELFF; DNA: TGTGCCAGCAGCTTAGGCAGGAGAGGGGAGCTGTTTTTT
D: TRBD2; V: TRBV9; size: .; J: TRBJ2-1; CDR3: CASSVAPSGSYNEQFF; DNA: TGTGCCAGCAGCGTAGCTCCTAGCGGATCCTACAATGAGCAGTTCTTC
D: .; V: TRBV4-3; size: once; J: TRBJ1-5; CDR3: CASSQDRYQPQHF; DNA: TGCGCCAGCAGCCAAGATCGTTATCAGCCCCAGCATTTT
D: TRBD2; V: TRBV2; size: .; J: TRBJ2-3; CDR3: CASRKTGLGTSDRDTQYF; DNA: TGTGCCAGCAGGAAGACCGGTCTTGGGACTAGCGATAGAGATACGCAGTATTTT
D: TRBD2; V: TRBV29-1; size: .; J: TRBJ2-7; CDR3: CSVGTRLSYEQYF; DNA: TGCAGCGTGGGGACTAGGCTAAGCTACGAGCAGTACTTC
D: .; V: TRBV5-5; size: .; J: TRBJ1-1; CDR3: CASSFPGRTEAFF; DNA: TGTGCCAGCAGCTTTCCGGGGAGGACTGAAGCTTTCTTT
D: TRBD2; V: TRBV27; size: once; J: TRBJ2-5; CDR3: CASSTQAGAETQYF; DNA: TGTGCCAGCAGTACCCAAGCGGGAGCAGAGACCCAGTACTTC
D: .; V: TRBV2; size: .; J: TRBJ2-1; CDR3: CASAKGGSGFYNEQFF; DNA: TGTGCCAGCGCCAAGGGGGGGTCGGGTTTCTACAATGAGCAGTTCTTC
D: .; V: TRBV10-1; size: .; J: TRBJ2-4; CDR3: CASSGAYLAKNIQYF; DNA: TGCGCCAGCAGTGGGGCCTACTTAGCCAAAAACATTCAGTACTTC
D: .; V: TRBV20-1; size: .; J: TRBJ2-7; CDR3: CSAKGYEQYF; DNA: TGCAGTGCTAAAGGATACGAGCAGTACTTC
D: .; V: TRBV7-9; size: .; J: TRBJ2-5; CDR3: CASSLAGQTQYF; DNA: TGTGCCAGCAGCTTAGCAGGCCAGACCCAGTACTTC
D: .; V: TRBV6-5; size: .; J: TRBJ2-5; CDR3: CASSRQGGTQYF; DNA: TGTGCCAGCAGCCGTCAGGGGGGGACCCAGTACTTC
D: TRBD2; V: TRBV5-4; size: .; J: TRBJ2-5; CDR3: CASSKWTSGSAETQYF; DNA: TGTGCCAGCAGTAAATGGACTAGCGGGAGTGCAGAGACCCAGTACTTC
D: .; V: TRBV9; size: .; J: TRBJ2-5; CDR3: CASSALGGFQETQYF; DNA: TGTGCCAGCAGCGCCCTAGGTGGGTTCCAAGAGACCCAGTACTTC
D: .; V: TRBV7-9; size: .; J: TRBJ2-5; CDR3: CASSEVGETQYF; DNA: TGTGCCAGCAGCGAAGTGGGAGAGACCCAGTACTTC
D: .; V: TRBV28; size: .; J: TRBJ1-1; CDR3: CASSLGAVGAFF; DNA: TGTGCCAGCAGTTTAGGGGCCGTTGGAGCTTTCTTT
D: TRBD1; V: TRBV30; size: .; J: TRBJ2-7; CDR3: CAWRQGQGKYEQYF; DNA: TGTGCCTGGAGACAGGGACAGGGGAAATACGAGCAGTACTTC
D: .; V: TRBV5-1; size: .; J: TRBJ1-2; CDR3: CASSLVDGYGYTF; DNA: TGCGCCAGCAGCTTGGTAGACGGGTATGGCTACACCTTC
D: TRBD1; V: TRBV6-5; size: once; J: TRBJ2-7; CDR3: CASSRRQGPYEQYF; DNA: TGTGCCAGCAGTCGAAGACAGGGACCCTACGAGCAGTACTTC
D: .; V: TRBV6-1; size: .; J: TRBJ1-2; CDR3: CASSEAIRAWYGYTF; DNA: TGTGCCAGCAGTGAAGCGATCAGGGCATGGTATGGCTACACCTTC
D: TRBD1; V: TRBV27; size: .; J: TRBJ1-5; CDR3: CASSSIMSLLGQGKNQPQHF; DNA: TGTGCCAGCAGTTCCATTATGTCGCTCCTCGGACAGGGAAAGAATCAGCCCCAGCATTTT
D: TRBD2; V: TRBV10-3; size: .; J: TRBJ2-7; CDR3: CAISERIGGLAGGPIYEQYF; DNA: TGTGCCATCAGTGAGAGAATTGGTGGACTAGCGGGAGGGCCGATTTACGAGCAGTACTTC
D: .; V: TRBV28; size: .; J: TRBJ1-3; CDR3: CASSLLDEGWSGNTIYF; DNA: TGTGCCAGCAGTTTATTGGACGAGGGGTGGTCTGGAAACACCATATATTTT
D: .; V: TRBV7-6; size: .; J: TRBJ2-2; CDR3: CASSLEASVRSVGELFF; DNA: TGTGCCAGCAGCTTAGAGGCTAGCGTTAGAAGTGTCGGGGAGCTGTTTTTT
D: TRBD1; V: TRBV18; size: .; J: TRBJ1-2; CDR3: CASSPPGTGYGYTF; DNA: TGTGCCAGCTCACCGCCCGGGACAGGCTATGGCTACACCTTC
D: TRBD1; V: TRBV28; size: .; J: TRBJ2-3; CDR3: CASIGQGARRGTDTQYF; DNA: TGTGCCAGCATCGGACAGGGGGCGCGGCGGGGCACAGATACGCAGTATTTT
D: TRBD1; V: TRBV2; size: .; J: TRBJ2-5; CDR3: CASSPRGLETQYF; DNA: TGTGCCAGCTCACCCAGGGGGCTTGAGACCCAGTACTTC
D: .; V: TRBV23-1; size: .; J: TRBJ2-5; CDR3: CASSQSIGQSQYF; DNA: TGCGCCAGCAGTCAATCGATCGGACAGTCCCAGTACTTC
D: .; V: TRBV5-4; size: .; J: TRBJ2-3; CDR3: CASSSSGSPGDTQYF; DNA: TGTGCCAGCAGTTCCAGCGGGTCCCCTGGGGATACGCAGTATTTT
D: TRBD1; V: TRBV7-3; size: once; J: TRBJ2-2; CDR3: CASSSSGGDNTGELFF; DNA: TGTGCCAGCAGCTCCTCAGGGGGAGATAACACCGGGGAGCTGTTTTTT
D: .; V: TRBV2; size: .; J: TRBJ2-3; CDR3: CASSARVNTDTQYF; DNA: TGTGCCAGCAGTGCCAGGGTAAACACAGATACGCAGTATTTT
D: TRBD1; V: TRBV19; size: .; J: TRBJ2-7; CDR3: CASSKDRGGAEQYF; DNA: TGTGCCAGTAGTAAGGACAGGGGAGGAGCCGAGCAGTACTTC
D: .; V: TRBV7-8; size: once; J: TRBJ2-1; CDR3: CASSPRGGTYNEQFF; DNA: TGTGCCAGCAGCCCTAGGGGGGGCACCTACAATGAGCAGTTCTTC
D: .; V: TRBV27; size: .; J: TRBJ2-3; CDR3: CASNSIGLRGTDTQYF; DNA: TGTGCCAGCAACTCAATCGGATTACGGGGAACAGATACGCAGTATTTT
D: .; V: TRBV28; size: .; J: TRBJ1-2; CDR3: CASSVWGAGYGYTF; DNA: TGTGCCAGCAGTGTGTGGGGAGCCGGATATGGCTACACCTTC
D: .; V: TRBV5-6; size: .; J: TRBJ2-7; CDR3: CASSQGPGTSYEQYF; DNA: TGTGCCAGCAGCCAGGGGCCCGGAACTTCCTACGAGCAGTACTTC
D: .; V: TRBV6-1; size: .; J: TRBJ2-3; CDR3: CASSDPPRGIGTDTQYF; DNA: TGTGCCAGCAGTGACCCCCCACGCGGAATAGGCACAGATACGCAGTATTTT
D: .; V: TRBV6-5; size: .; J: TRBJ1-2; CDR3: CASSYGASAGYGYTF; DNA: TGTGCCAGCAGTTACGGGGCTAGCGCGGGCTATGGCTACACCTTC
D: .; V: TRBV6-1; size: .; J: TRBJ2-5; CDR3: CASSEKRGTQYF; DNA: TGTGCCAGCAGTGAGAAGAGGGGGACCCAGTACTTC
D: .; V: TRBV10-3; size: .; J: TRBJ1-1; CDR3: CAIKNVNSMNTEAFF; DNA: TGTGCCATCAAGAACGTGAACTCAATGAACACTGAAGCTTTCTTT
D: TRBD1; V: TRBV28; size: .; J: TRBJ2-7; CDR3: CASRTGQGLTYEQYF; DNA: TGTGCCAGCAGAACAGGACAGGGTCTAACCTACGAGCAGTACTTC
D: .; V: TRBV10-3; size: .; J: TRBJ1-2; CDR3: CASSEGARGWGYTF; DNA: TGTGCCAGCAGTGAAGGCGCTCGGGGCTGGGGCTACACCTTC
D: TRBD1; V: TRBV27; size: .; J: TRBJ1-5; CDR3: CASSLSLRTGRENQPQHF; DNA: TGTGCCAGCAGTTTATCGCTTCGGACAGGGAGGGAAAATCAGCCCCAGCATTTT
D: .; V: TRBV10-3; size: .; J: TRBJ1-1; CDR3: CAIRNLRDTNTEAFF; DNA: TGTGCCATCAGGAATTTAAGGGACACGAACACTGAAGCTTTCTTT
D: TRBD2; V: TRBV9; size: .; J: TRBJ2-7; CDR3: CASSATSGSNYEQYF; DNA: TGTGCCAGCAGCGCCACTAGCGGGAGTAACTACGAGCAGTACTTC
D: TRBD2; V: TRBV7-2; size: once; J: TRBJ2-4; CDR3: CASSLVGLAGLAKNIQYF; DNA: TGTGCCAGCAGCTTAGTGGGGCTAGCGGGACTAGCCAAAAACATTCAGTACTTC
D: TRBD2; V: TRBV9; size: .; J: TRBJ2-2; CDR3: CASSVTSGITTGELFF; DNA: TGTGCCAGCAGCGTAACTAGCGGGATCACCACCGGGGAGCTGTTTTTT
D: .; V: TRBV28; size: .; J: TRBJ2-7; CDR3: CASSRTHTYEQYF; DNA: TGTGCCAGCAGCCGGACCCACACCTACGAGCAGTACTTC
D: .; V: TRBV7-2; size: .; J: TRBJ1-5; CDR3: CASSLGDRFNQPQHF; DNA: TGTGCCAGCAGCTTAGGAGACAGGTTCAATCAGCCCCAGCATTTT
D: .; V: TRBV9; size: .; J: TRBJ2-3; CDR3: CASSVSTYLQADTQYF; DNA: TGTGCCAGCAGCGTTTCCACTTATCTTCAGGCAGATACGCAGTATTTT
D: .; V: TRBV7-9; size: .; J: TRBJ2-6; CDR3: CASSKAPLAGANVLTF; DNA: TGTGCCAGCAGCAAGGCCCCTCTGGCTGGGGCCAACGTCCTGACTTTC
D: .; V: TRBV28; size: .; J: TRBJ2-1; CDR3: CASSPPGIADEQFF; DNA: TGTGCCAGCAGTCCTCCTGGTATAGCCGATGAGCAGTTCTTC